One sample yielded the 5 T cell receptor beta chains listed below, sequenced in a study of OX40 agonist ivuxolimab in advanced cancers. Measured with immunoSEQ multiplex PCR; TCRdb has only the in-frame clones, and not every one. The table includes about 58,000 clones, approximately 87% detected once. The material was CD4+ or CD8+ T cells sorted from blood, obtained in a trial of the OX40 agonist ivuxolimab. The source of these receptors is an adult with an advanced solid tumor such as melanoma, head and neck, liver or kidney cancer.

V is TRBV9 and J is TRBJ2-7, with no clear D. CDR1 is SGDLS, CDR2 YYNGEE, per germline. This CDR3 is built from 15 residues. Trimming removed 0 bases at V and 2 bases at J, with 12 bases between. The CDR3 region has the DNA TGTGCCAGCAGCGTAGGGAGTTCTGTCACCTACGAGCAGTACTTC. Amino acid sequence: CASSVGSSVTYEQYF.

This clone was observed a few times. This chain connects TRBV27 to TRBJ1-4; D is undetermined. Germline V CDR1 and CDR2: MNHEY, SMNVEV (reference sequence). This CDR3 has 14 amino acids. The ends were cut back, 6 bases at V and 0 bases at J, with 8 bases in the middle. The CDR3, as DNA: TGTGCCAGCAGAATACGTGCAACTAATGAAAAACTGTTTTTT. Protein product: CASRIRATNEKLFF.

The chain uses TRBV6-5 and TRBJ2-7, with 9 bases fitting TRBD1. Germline values: CDR1 MNHEY, CDR2 SVGAGI. The V segment lost 4 bases and the J segment 4 bases; nucleotides outside the gene matches: 8. The CDR3 is 15 amino acids. The chain's CDR3 is CASSWATGGEYEQYF. The CDR3 region has the DNA TGTGCCAGCAGTTGGGCCACAGGGGGCGAATACGAGCAGTACTTC.

The chain carries TRBV30 and TRBJ2-3; 7 positions match TRBD2. The V gene's germline CDR1 is GTSNPN and CDR2 SVGIG (reference sequence). The length of the CDR3 is 14 residues. V shed 6 bases, J shed 1 base, and the junction held 7 bases outside the gene matches. The CDR3 DNA sequence: TGTGCCTGCAACCCCCGGGGGGGCACAGATACGCAGTATTTT. As protein: CACNPRGGTDTQYF.

This clone was seen more than once but under ten times. The V gene is TRBV6-5, the J gene TRBJ2-3, with 8 nucleotides matching TRBD1. CDR1 is MNHEY and CDR2 is SVGAGI in the germline V gene. The ends lost 6 bases at V and 2 bases at J; junction bases unmatched: 4. This CDR3 spans 14 amino acids. This CDR3 reads CASSLTGVTDTQYF. DNA for the CDR3: TGTGCCAGCAGCCTGACAGGGGTCACAGATACGCAGTATTTT.